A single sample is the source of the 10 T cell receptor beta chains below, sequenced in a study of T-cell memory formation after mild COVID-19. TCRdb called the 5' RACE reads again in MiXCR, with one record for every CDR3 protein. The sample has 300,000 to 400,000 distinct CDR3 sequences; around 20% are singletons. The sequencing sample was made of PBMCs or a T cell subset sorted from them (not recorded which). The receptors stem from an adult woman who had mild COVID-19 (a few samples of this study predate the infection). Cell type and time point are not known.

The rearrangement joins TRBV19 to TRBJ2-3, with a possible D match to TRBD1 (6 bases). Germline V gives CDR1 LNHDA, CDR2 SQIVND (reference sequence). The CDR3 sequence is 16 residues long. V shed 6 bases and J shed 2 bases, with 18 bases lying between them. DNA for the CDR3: TGTGCCAGTAGAAGACAGGACGGGCCGGTCACAGATACGCAGTATTTT. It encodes CASRRQDGPVTDTQYF.

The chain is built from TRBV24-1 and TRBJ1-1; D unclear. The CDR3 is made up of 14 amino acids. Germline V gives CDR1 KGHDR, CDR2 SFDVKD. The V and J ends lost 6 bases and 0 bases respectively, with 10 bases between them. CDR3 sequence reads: CATSQEGMNTEAFF. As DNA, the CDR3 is TGTGCCACCAGTCAGGAAGGAATGAACACTGAAGCTTTCTTT.

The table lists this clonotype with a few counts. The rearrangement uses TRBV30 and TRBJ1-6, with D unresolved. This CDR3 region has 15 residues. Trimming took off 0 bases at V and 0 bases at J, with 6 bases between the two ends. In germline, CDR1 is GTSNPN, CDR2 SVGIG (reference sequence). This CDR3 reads CAWSVPPSYNSPLHF. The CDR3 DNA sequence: TGTGCCTGGAGTGTACCTCCCTCCTATAATTCACCCCTCCACTTT.

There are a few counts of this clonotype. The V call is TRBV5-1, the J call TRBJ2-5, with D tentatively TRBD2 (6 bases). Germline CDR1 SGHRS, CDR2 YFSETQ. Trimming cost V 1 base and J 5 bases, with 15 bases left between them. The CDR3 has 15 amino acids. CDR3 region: CASSLTGGVRETQYF. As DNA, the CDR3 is TGCGCCAGCAGCTTGACCGGGGGTGTTAGGGAGACCCAGTACTTC.

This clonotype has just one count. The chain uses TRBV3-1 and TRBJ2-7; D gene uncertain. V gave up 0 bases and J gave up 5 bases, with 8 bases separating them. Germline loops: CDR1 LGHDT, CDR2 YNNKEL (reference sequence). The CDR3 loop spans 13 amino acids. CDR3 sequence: CASSQDSVHEQYF. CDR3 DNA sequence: TGTGCCAGCAGCCAAGATTCCGTGCACGAGCAGTACTTC.

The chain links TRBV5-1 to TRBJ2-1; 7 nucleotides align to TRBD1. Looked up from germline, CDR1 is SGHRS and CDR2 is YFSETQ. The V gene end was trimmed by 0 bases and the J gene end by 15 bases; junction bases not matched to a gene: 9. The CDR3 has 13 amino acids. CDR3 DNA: TGCGCCAGCAGCTTGGGGCCCGACAGGGAGTTGTTCTTC. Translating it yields CASSLGPDRELFF.

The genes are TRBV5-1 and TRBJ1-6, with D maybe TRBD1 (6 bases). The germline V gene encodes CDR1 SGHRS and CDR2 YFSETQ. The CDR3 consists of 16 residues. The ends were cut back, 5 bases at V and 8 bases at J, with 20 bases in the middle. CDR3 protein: CASSSRPGHPDSPLHF. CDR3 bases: TGCGCCAGCAGTTCTCGACCGGGACATCCCGATTCACCCCTCCACTTT.

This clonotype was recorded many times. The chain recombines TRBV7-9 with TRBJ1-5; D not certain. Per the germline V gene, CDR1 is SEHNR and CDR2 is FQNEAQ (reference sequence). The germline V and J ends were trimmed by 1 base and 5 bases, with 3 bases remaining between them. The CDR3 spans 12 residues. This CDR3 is CASSLGDQPQHF. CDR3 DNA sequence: TGTGCCAGCAGCTTAGGAGATCAGCCCCAGCATTTT.

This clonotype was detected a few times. CDR3 residues: CASSSGAGPIWGNTIYF. The CDR3 DNA reads as TGTGCCAGCAGCTCCGGGGCGGGCCCAATCTGGGGAAACACCATATATTTT. V usage is TRBV7-8 and J usage is TRBJ1-3; D is perhaps TRBD1 (5 bases). The CDR3 is 17 residues long. Trimming cost V 4 bases and J 4 bases, with 20 bases left between them. The germline CDR1 and CDR2 sequences are SGHVS and FQNEAQ.

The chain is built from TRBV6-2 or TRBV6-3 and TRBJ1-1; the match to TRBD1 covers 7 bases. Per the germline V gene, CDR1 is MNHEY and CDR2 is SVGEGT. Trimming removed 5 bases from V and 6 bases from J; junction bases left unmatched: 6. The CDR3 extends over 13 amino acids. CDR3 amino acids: CASSPSGGSEAFF. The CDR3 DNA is TGTGCCAGCAGTCCATCAGGGGGGTCTGAAGCTTTCTTT.